This T cell receptor (beta chain) was retrieved from a study of T cells after yellow fever vaccination. Deletions cut 4 bases from V and 4 bases from J, with 13 bases between. The length of the CDR3 is 14 residues. Germline CDR1 and CDR2: SQVTM and ANQGSEA. TCRdb reprocessed the 5' RACE reads via MiXCR and lists one record per CDR3 protein. The sample contains approximately 300,000 distinct CDR3 sequences, 10% to 15% of which appear only once. The source is a man aged 25-45 years who received the YFV17D yellow fever vaccine. The sample was CD4+ T cells sorted from PBMCs, taken 45 days after the yellow fever booster vaccination. This chain links TRBV29-1 with TRBJ2-2; D tentatively fits TRBD1 or TRBD2 (5 bases each). The CDR3 nucleotides read TGCAGCGTTGGAAGAGGGGTCCTCACCGGGGAGCTGTTTTTT. This sequence encodes CSVGRGVLTGELFF.